These 16 T cell receptor beta chains were sequenced from one sample in a study of blood T cell repertoires in COVID-19. The repertoire was sequenced with immunoSEQ multiplex PCR; TCRdb's copy has only in-frame clones and lacks some. The sample lists 220,000 or so clones, around 83% occurring once. The specimen was PBMCs or T cells enriched from blood (not recorded which). These receptors came from a woman in her thirties or forties with acute COVID-19.

This chain links TRBV28 with TRBJ1-1; D call uncertain. Trimming pared 8 bases from V and 3 bases from J, leaving 7 bases between. Germline CDR1 is MDHEN and CDR2 is SYDVKM. The CDR3 covers 11 residues. This CDR3 is CASGPYTEAFF. DNA of the CDR3: TGTGCCAGCGGCCCTTACACTGAAGCTTTCTTT.

V and J are TRBV14 and TRBJ2-3; 11 bases fit TRBD2. V lost 4 bases to trimming and J lost 0 bases; unmatched junction nucleotides: 3. This CDR3 has 16 residues. The germline V gene has CDR1 SGHDN and CDR2 FVKESK. CDR3 loop: CASSLRLAGSTDTQYF. CDR3 bases: TGTGCCAGCAGCCTTAGACTAGCGGGAAGCACAGATACGCAGTATTTT.

About this clone itself: The junction does not match germline at one end; this may be a read error. The rearrangement joins TRBV4-1 to TRBJ1-1, with TRBD1 matching over 9 bases. The CDR3 covers 13 residues. Germline loops: CDR1 MGHRA, CDR2 YSYEKL. The CDR3 nucleotides read TGCGCCAGCAGCCAATCAGGACAGGGGCCCGTTATCTTT. Its protein is CASSQSGQGPVIF.

This chain uses TRBV5-4 with TRBJ1-6, with TRBD1 identical over 8 bases. This CDR3 spans 15 amino acids. Losses at the gene ends were 0 bases for V and 7 bases for J; bases not matched to a gene: 3. Germline-derived CDR1 and CDR2 are SGHNT and YYREEE (reference sequence). The DNA of the CDR3 is TGTGCCAGCAGCTTGGGACAGGGGCGGAATTCACCCCTCCACTTT. Protein product: CASSLGQGRNSPLHF.

This clone was seen just once. This sequence joins TRBV2 and TRBJ1-2; D is possibly TRBD1 (6 bases). Looked up from germline, CDR1 is SNHLY and CDR2 is FYNNEI. Trimming shortened V by 9 bases and J by 0 bases, and 11 bases separated the two germline ends. CDR3 length: 13 amino acids. Here the CDR3 reads CARLTGPNYGYTF. CDR3 nucleotide sequence: TGTGCCAGACTTACAGGGCCTAACTATGGCTACACCTTC. Combining the CDR3 with reference TRBV2 and TRBJ1-2 gives the whole variable domain EPEVTQTPSHQVTQMGQEVILRCVPISNHLYFYWYRQILGQKVEFLVSFYNNEISEKSEIFDDQFSVERPDGSNFTLKIRSTKLEDSAMYFCARLTGPNYGYTFGSGTRLTVV.

The chain links TRBV28 to TRBJ1-1; 10 bases are a match to TRBD1. V was pared by 2 bases and J by 5 bases, with 5 bases of the junction left unmatched. CDR3 length: 15 amino acids. Per the germline V gene, CDR1 is MDHEN and CDR2 is SYDVKM. CDR3 DNA sequence: TGTGCCAGCAGTTTAGCGCCGGGACAGGGGACTGAAGCTTTCTTT. Translated: CASSLAPGQGTEAFF.

The V and J genes are TRBV28 and TRBJ1-5; 7 bases agree with TRBD1. Germline V gene sequence: CDR1 MDHEN, CDR2 SYDVKM. The CDR3 has 13 residues. V lost 6 bases to trimming and J lost 5 bases; unmatched junction nucleotides: 4. This chain's CDR3 is CASRQGNDQPQHF. CDR3 nucleotide sequence: TGTGCCAGCAGACAGGGGAACGATCAGCCCCAGCATTTT.

The chain couples TRBV28 to TRBJ2-7; 8 nucleotides agree with TRBD1. This CDR3 has 15 amino acids. Germline CDR1 MDHEN, CDR2 SYDVKM. J was trimmed by 5 bases and V by 2 bases; bases with no gene match: 8. The DNA for the CDR3 is TGTGCCAGCAGTTTACCAGGGGGCGCGTTTAACGAGCAGTACTTC. Amino acids: CASSLPGGAFNEQYF.

In its sample, this clone was seen a few times. This chain joins TRBV14 and TRBJ2-7; no firm D call. CDR1 and CDR2 from the germline V gene are SGHDN and FVKESK. The CDR3 runs 12 residues. V lost 2 bases and J lost 1, with 3 bases in between. This CDR3 reads CASSQISYEQYF. CDR3 DNA sequence: TGTGCCAGCAGCCAAATATCCTACGAGCAGTACTTC.

This clone has more than one count but fewer than ten. The chain employs TRBV28 and TRBJ2-4, with D possibly TRBD2 on 6 matching bases. V lost 6 bases and J 1 base, leaving 16 bases between the germline ends. Germline V CDR1 and CDR2: MDHEN, SYDVKM. The CDR3 contains 16 residues. CDR3 sequence (DNA): TGTGCCAGCAGCCAACGGGACTTTGGGGCCAAAAACATTCAGTACTTC. Translation gives CASSQRDFGAKNIQYF.

The genes are TRBV11-2 and TRBJ2-6; tentative D call: TRBD1 (6 bases). CDR1 and CDR2 (germline): SGHAT, FQNNGV. This CDR3 is built from 17 residues. The ends were cut back, 3 bases at V and 2 bases at J, with 14 bases in the middle. The CDR3 here is CASSFGQLGTGANVLTF. CDR3 nucleotide sequence: TGTGCCAGCAGCTTTGGACAGTTAGGCACTGGGGCCAACGTCCTGACTTTC.

Only one count was recorded for this clone. The chain recombines TRBV19 with TRBJ1-5; tentatively, D is TRBD1 (5 bases). The V end lost 3 bases, the J end lost 1 base, and 10 bases lay between the germline ends. The CDR3 runs to 15 residues. The V gene's germline CDR1 is LNHDA and CDR2 SQIVND (reference sequence). The CDR3 DNA reads TGTGCCAGTAGTATGGGGGGAGGGAGCAATCAGCCCCAGCATTTT. Translation gives CASSMGGGSNQPQHF.

The chain uses TRBV6-5 and TRBJ1-2; the match to TRBD1 covers 8 bases. CDR1 and CDR2 from the germline V gene are MNHEY and SVGAGI. J was trimmed by 6 bases and V by 4 bases; bases with no gene match: 7. There are 14 residues in the CDR3. The CDR3 region is CASSSGHRGDGYTF. CDR3 nucleotide sequence: TGTGCCAGCAGTTCAGGACACAGGGGGGATGGCTACACCTTC.

CDR3 bases: TGTGCCAGCAGAGGACTCTCGAACACCGGGGAGCTGTTTTTT. Translated, it gives CASRGLSNTGELFF. The rearrangement links TRBV14 to TRBJ2-2; tentative D call: TRBD2 (5 bases). The V and J ends lost 6 bases and 0 bases respectively, with 8 bases between them. This CDR3 is 14 amino acids long. Germline V CDR1 and CDR2: SGHDN, FVKESK.

The gene calls are TRBV6-5 and TRBJ2-5, with 8 bases aligning to TRBD2. CDR1 and CDR2 (germline): MNHEY, SVGAGI. V was clipped by 4 bases and J by 5 bases; unmatched bases: 12. This CDR3 comprises 16 residues. CDR3 sequence: CASSSLAGRSRETQYF. The CDR3 bases are TGTGCCAGCAGTTCCTTAGCGGGGCGCAGCCGGGAGACCCAGTACTTC.

The chain joins TRBV11-2 to TRBJ1-6; 8 bases line up with TRBD1. Germline V gives CDR1 SGHAT, CDR2 FQNNGV. This CDR3 spans 16 amino acids. J was trimmed by 8 bases and V by 1 base; bases with no gene match: 7. For the CDR3, the DNA is TGTGCCAGCAGCTTAGGGGACAGGCTCATCGATTCACCCCTCCACTTT. This sequence encodes CASSLGDRLIDSPLHF.